A selection of T cell receptor beta chains follows, all from one sample in a study of CD8 T cells in Susac syndrome. In TCRdb, the immunoSEQ multiplex PCR reads were re-called with MiXCR into one record per CDR3 protein. The sample shows some 300,000 distinct CDR3 sequences, 70% to 90% of them seen only once. Sample: CD8+ T cells from PBMCs. The receptors here all came from a human donor with multiple sclerosis. Each CDR3 is given with its conserved first and last residue. The order of the fields is clone size, J gene, V gene, D gene, CDR3 DNA, CDR3 protein. A D gene is named only where the DNA matches it firmly. Only part of the rows carry a size: once, few, many, or a class if the clone is expanded.

size: NA; J: TRBJ2-2; V: TRBV7-8; D: NA; DNA: TGTGCCAGCAGCCGATATACGGGCGACCTAAACACCGGGGAGCTGTTTTTT; CDR3: CASSRYTGDLNTGELFF
size: NA; J: TRBJ2-3; V: TRBV27; D: TRBD2; DNA: TGTGCCAGCCAAGATACGGGGGGTCGGCCAGATACGCAGTATTTT; CDR3: CASQDTGGRPDTQYF
size: NA; J: TRBJ2-3; V: TRBV7-9; D: NA; DNA: TGTGCCAGCAGCCAAGTTTCCAGGTTCTCAGATACGCAGTATTTT; CDR3: CASSQVSRFSDTQYF
size: NA; J: TRBJ2-7; V: TRBV7-2; D: NA; DNA: TGTGCCAGCAGCTGGCGGGACTCCTACGTTTACGAGCAGTACTTC; CDR3: CASSWRDSYVYEQYF
size: NA; J: TRBJ1-5; V: TRBV7-2; D: NA; DNA: TGTGCCAGCAGCTGGGGGGAAGACTATCAGCCCCAGCATTTT; CDR3: CASSWGEDYQPQHF
size: NA; J: TRBJ2-1; V: TRBV9; D: TRBD2; DNA: TGTGCCAGCAGCGCCCTTTCTAGCGGCTACAATGAGCAGTTCTTC; CDR3: CASSALSSGYNEQFF
size: NA; J: TRBJ2-7; V: TRBV5-1; D: NA; DNA: TGCGCCAGCAGCTTGGGAAGGGTAGCGACTTTGGACGAGCAGTACTTC; CDR3: CASSLGRVATLDEQYF
size: NA; J: TRBJ2-1; V: TRBV7-3; D: NA; DNA: TGTGCCAGCAGCCCCCCGGACAGTTACAATGAGCAGTTCTTC; CDR3: CASSPPDSYNEQFF
size: NA; J: TRBJ2-5; V: TRBV4-3; D: NA; DNA: TGCGCCAGCAGCCAAGTAGCCACAGGAGAAGAGACCCAGTACTTC; CDR3: CASSQVATGEETQYF
size: NA; J: TRBJ1-2; V: TRBV19; D: NA; DNA: TGTGCCAGTAGCACCCGACCGCCGGACTACTATGGCTACACCTTC; CDR3: CASSTRPPDYYGYTF
size: NA; J: TRBJ2-3; V: TRBV29-1; D: NA; DNA: TGCAGCGTTGAGAACCCCTCTTTGGGCACAGATACGCAGTATTTT; CDR3: CSVENPSLGTDTQYF
size: NA; J: TRBJ2-7; V: TRBV12-3/TRBV12-4; D: NA; DNA: TGTGCCAGCAGTTTAGCGCTCGGACTATTCTACGAGCAGTACTTC; CDR3: CASSLALGLFYEQYF
size: NA; J: TRBJ1-2; V: TRBV20-1; D: NA; DNA: TGCAGTGTCAGTGAAGGGGATAACTATGGCTACACCTTC; CDR3: CSVSEGDNYGYTF
size: NA; J: TRBJ2-5; V: TRBV9; D: TRBD2; DNA: TGTGCCAGCAGTCGGGGGGGCCAAGAGACCCAGTACTTC; CDR3: CASSRGGQETQYF
size: NA; J: TRBJ2-6; V: TRBV4-2; D: TRBD1; DNA: TGTGCCAGCAGCCAACTAGGGGGCAGCTCTGGGGCCAACGTCCTGACTTTC; CDR3: CASSQLGGSSGANVLTF
size: NA; J: TRBJ2-3; V: TRBV29-1; D: NA; DNA: TGCAGCGTTGAGCGGACCTCTTGGGGCACAGATACGCAGTATTTT; CDR3: CSVERTSWGTDTQYF
size: NA; J: TRBJ2-1; V: TRBV12-3/TRBV12-4; D: NA; DNA: TGTGCCAGCAGTTCCCCCCCACAGGGAGGCGATGAGCAGTTCTTC; CDR3: CASSSPPQGGDEQFF
size: NA; J: TRBJ2-5; V: TRBV4-2; D: TRBD2; DNA: TGTGCCAGCAGCCAAGATAGTGGTAGCGGGGGTGAGACCCAGTACTTC; CDR3: CASSQDSGSGGETQYF
size: NA; J: TRBJ2-7; V: TRBV2; D: NA; DNA: TGTGCCAGCGGGCCCGGGTTCTACGAGCAGTACTTC; CDR3: CASGPGFYEQYF
size: NA; J: TRBJ1-2; V: TRBV27; D: TRBD1; DNA: TGTGCCAGCAGTCCAAGGACAGGGGAGGGAGGCTACACCTTC; CDR3: CASSPRTGEGGYTF
size: NA; J: TRBJ2-7; V: TRBV2; D: TRBD2; DNA: TGTGCCAGCAGTGAAAGTGAGGCGGGAGGACCCTACGAGCAGTACTTC; CDR3: CASSESEAGGPYEQYF
size: NA; J: TRBJ2-7; V: TRBV28; D: TRBD2; DNA: TGTGTCAGCACCAACCATGCCTCTAGCGGGAGCTTCTACGAGCAGTACTTC; CDR3: CVSTNHASSGSFYEQYF
size: once; J: TRBJ2-3; V: TRBV27; D: NA; DNA: TGTGCCAGCAGTTTAAGTGACTCGAAGGATACGCAGTATTTT; CDR3: CASSLSDSKDTQYF
size: once; J: TRBJ2-5; V: TRBV27; D: TRBD2; DNA: TGTGCCAGCACGTGGACTAGCGGGAGCCAAGAGACCCAGTACTTC; CDR3: CASTWTSGSQETQYF
size: NA; J: TRBJ1-5; V: TRBV10-2; D: TRBD1; DNA: TGCGCCAGCAGTGCCCGGACAGGCGGGAATCAGCCCCAGCATTTT; CDR3: CASSARTGGNQPQHF
size: few; J: TRBJ1-2; V: TRBV2; D: TRBD1; DNA: TGTGCCAGCAGTTCCGGGACAGGGAACCATGGCTACACCTTC; CDR3: CASSSGTGNHGYTF
size: NA; J: TRBJ1-2; V: TRBV6-6; D: NA; DNA: TGTGCCAGCAGTTCAGGGGCCCGGGGTTATGGCTACACCTTC; CDR3: CASSSGARGYGYTF
size: NA; J: TRBJ2-5; V: TRBV15; D: NA; DNA: TGTGCCACCAGCATCATCAATACCTGGGGCCAAGAGACCCAGTACTTC; CDR3: CATSIINTWGQETQYF
size: NA; J: TRBJ1-1; V: TRBV12-3/TRBV12-4; D: TRBD1; DNA: TGTGCCAGCAGGGAGACAGGGGCGGTCACTGAAGCTTTCTTT; CDR3: CASRETGAVTEAFF
size: NA; J: TRBJ2-1; V: TRBV5-4; D: NA; DNA: TGTGCCAGCAGCTTACAGGGAATGGACAATGAGCAGTTCTTC; CDR3: CASSLQGMDNEQFF
size: NA; J: TRBJ2-3; V: TRBV7-2; D: NA; DNA: TGTGCCAGCAGCCGATCCGGAGGTCTGAGTACAGATACGCAGTATTTT; CDR3: CASSRSGGLSTDTQYF
size: NA; J: TRBJ2-6; V: TRBV6-1; D: NA; DNA: TGTGCCAGCAGAGACAGCGCCTCTGGGGCCAACGTCCTGACTTTC; CDR3: CASRDSASGANVLTF
size: NA; J: TRBJ1-1; V: TRBV20-1; D: NA; DNA: TGCAGTGCTAGAGATCAGGGGTTGAACACTGAAGCTTTCTTT; CDR3: CSARDQGLNTEAFF
size: few; J: TRBJ2-1; V: TRBV6-2/TRBV6-3; D: TRBD1; DNA: TGTGCCAGCAGTTCCGGGACAGTCTCCTACAATGAGCAGTTCTTC; CDR3: CASSSGTVSYNEQFF
size: few; J: TRBJ1-5; V: TRBV20-1; D: NA; DNA: TGCAGTGCTAGAGACGGGACCGAGAATCAGCCCCAGCATTTT; CDR3: CSARDGTENQPQHF
size: NA; J: TRBJ1-5; V: TRBV3-1; D: NA; DNA: TGTGCCAGCAGCCAAGTATCAGAAGATCAGCCCCAGCATTTT; CDR3: CASSQVSEDQPQHF
size: NA; J: TRBJ2-5; V: TRBV27; D: TRBD1; DNA: TGTGCCAGCAGTGTGACAGGGGCAAAGACCCAGTACTTC; CDR3: CASSVTGAKTQYF
size: NA; J: TRBJ1-5; V: TRBV19; D: NA; DNA: TGTGCCAGTACTTTAGACAGCTATAGCAATCAGCCCCAGCATTTT; CDR3: CASTLDSYSNQPQHF
size: NA; J: TRBJ1-6; V: TRBV7-8; D: NA; DNA: TGTGCCAGCAGCTCATTACTACTTGAAGCCCTCCACTTT; CDR3: CASSSLLLEALHF
size: NA; J: TRBJ2-1; V: TRBV12-3/TRBV12-4; D: NA; DNA: TGTGCCAGCAGGCCGGTGGTAGGGTCTGCACACAATGAGCAGTTCTTC; CDR3: CASRPVVGSAHNEQFF
size: NA; J: TRBJ1-1; V: TRBV19; D: TRBD1; DNA: TGTGCCACCGCACAGGGGGCGAGTGAAGCTTTCTTT; CDR3: CATAQGASEAFF
size: NA; J: TRBJ2-5; V: TRBV3-1; D: NA; DNA: TGTGCCAGCAGCCAAGGGCAGACCTCGTACTTC; CDR3: CASSQGQTSYF